There are many counts of the clone carrying this T cell receptor (beta chain). Its cognate antigen is unknown. This record comes from a study of T cells in Graves' hyperthyroidism and ophthalmopathy. RNA transcripts were the template for amplifying TCR beta CDR3 regions. Primed by the HTBI set, a first-round RT-PCR was run on the TCR CDR3. TCRdb reprocessed the multiplex PCR reads via MiXCR and lists one record per CDR3 protein. The sample lists about 350,000 distinct CDR3 sequences, roughly 18% occurring once. The ends were cut back, 3 bases at V and 1 base at J, with 3 bases in the middle. The CDR3 sequence is 12 residues long. From germline, CDR1 is SQVTM and CDR2 ANQGSEA. Points from the study as a whole: Within blood appeared most thyroid clonotypes that had expanded above 0.001.

The sequence came from a woman between 40 and 50 years old with Graves' ophthalmopathy. The sequenced material came from blood. This chain links TRBV29-1 with TRBJ2-2; D unclear. The CDR3 region has the DNA TGCAGCGTTGATGAGAACACCGGGGAGCTGTTTTTT. This gives the protein CSVDENTGELFF.